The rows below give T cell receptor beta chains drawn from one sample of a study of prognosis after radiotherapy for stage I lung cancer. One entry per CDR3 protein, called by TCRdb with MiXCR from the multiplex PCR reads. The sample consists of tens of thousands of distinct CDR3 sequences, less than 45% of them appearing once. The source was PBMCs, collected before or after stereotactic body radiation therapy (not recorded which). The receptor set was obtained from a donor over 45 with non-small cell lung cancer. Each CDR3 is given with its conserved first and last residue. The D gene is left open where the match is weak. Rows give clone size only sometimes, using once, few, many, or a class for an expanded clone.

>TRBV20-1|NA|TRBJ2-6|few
TGCGGTGCTGGTGACACGACTGGGGCCAACGTCCCGACTTTC
CGAGDTTGANVPTF
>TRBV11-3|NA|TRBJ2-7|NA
TGTGCCAGCAGCCCCGAGGTGGCAGGCTCCTACGAGCAGTACTTC
CASSPEVAGSYEQYF
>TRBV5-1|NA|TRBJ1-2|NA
TGCGCCAACATCTTCGAGGGGTCACCTGGCTACACCTTC
CANIFEGSPGYTF
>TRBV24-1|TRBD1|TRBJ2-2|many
TGTGCCACCGGAGGGACAGGGATAACCGGGGAGCTGTTTTTT
CATGGTGITGELFF
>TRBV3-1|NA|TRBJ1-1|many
TGTGCCAGCAGCCAAGAACTCGGAGGGCAGGCTTTCTTT
CASSQELGGQAFF
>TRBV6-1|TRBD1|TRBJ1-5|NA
TGTGCCAGCAGTAGTGGACAGGGGAATCAGCCCCAGCATTTT
CASSSGQGNQPQHF
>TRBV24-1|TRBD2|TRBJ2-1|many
TGTGCCACCAGTGATCCCCCCGGGACTAGCGGGAGGAATGAGCAGTTCTTC
CATSDPPGTSGRNEQFF
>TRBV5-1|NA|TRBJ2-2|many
TGCGCCAGCAGCTTGGACCCAGGGGCCGGGGAGCTGTTTTTT
CASSLDPGAGELFF
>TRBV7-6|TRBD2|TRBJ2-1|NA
TGTGCCAGCAGCCCTCGGGGCGGGAGGGTGGTAAATGAGCAGTTCTTC
CASSPRGGRVVNEQFF
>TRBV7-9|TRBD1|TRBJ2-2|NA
TGTGTCAGCATCCACCGACAGGGGGACACCGGGGAGCTGTTTTTT
CVSIHRQGDTGELFF
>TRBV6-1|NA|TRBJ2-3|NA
TGTGCCAGCAGACCCGCGACAGTGGGATTAGATACGCAGTATTTT
CASRPATVGLDTQYF
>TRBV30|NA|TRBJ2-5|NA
TGTGCCTGGAGTGTCGGCGGGGAGAAAGAGACCAAGTACTTC
CAWSVGGEKETKYF
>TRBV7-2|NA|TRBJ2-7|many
TGTGCCAGCAGCCCAGCTCGTTACGAGCAGTACTTC
CASSPARYEQYF